Below, 19 T cell receptor beta chains from the same sample are listed, as sequenced in a study of cytomegalovirus exposure and HLA in healthy donors. The protocol was immunoSEQ multiplex PCR, while the TCRdb copy is restricted to in-frame clones and leaves out a portion. Counted here are about 49,000 clones, about 91% occurring once; the ten biggest clones make up about 1.5%. Sequenced sample: PBMCs. The receptors derive from a man younger than 30 in good health and CMV-seronegative.

This sequence joins TRBV2 and TRBJ2-1, with TRBD2 matching over 9 bases. Germline V CDR1 and CDR2: SNHLY, FYNNEI. CDR3 length equals 13 residues. The trim removed 7 bases at V and 15 bases at J, leaving 13 bases unmatched. The CDR3 region is CASNWVSGGQLFF. The CDR3 DNA sequence: TGTGCCAGCAATTGGGTTAGCGGGGGCCAGTTGTTCTTC.

The chain has TRBV7-9 and TRBJ1-3; D possibly corresponds to TRBD1 (5 bases). The germline V and J ends were trimmed by 1 base and 0 bases, with 13 bases remaining between them. The germline CDR1 and CDR2 sequences are SEHNR and FQNEAQ (reference sequence). CDR3 size: 17 residues. CDR3 DNA: TGTGCCAGCAGCTTAGATTCGACAGCTAGCTCTGGAAACACCATATATTTT. Translated: CASSLDSTASSGNTIYF.

The chain combines TRBV30 with TRBJ2-7; a weak D match, TRBD1 (5 bases). In germline, CDR1 is GTSNPN, CDR2 SVGIG (reference sequence). V lost 2 bases to trimming and J lost 4 bases, with 12 bases between them. The CDR3 has 13 amino acids. The CDR3 nucleotides are TGTGCCTGGAGTATACAGGATTCGTACGAGCAGTACTTC. Its translation: CAWSIQDSYEQYF.

The chain couples TRBV10-3 to TRBJ2-5, with D perhaps matching TRBD2 (5 bases). Germline CDR1 ENHRY, CDR2 SYGVKD. The CDR3 extends over 14 amino acids. V lost 2 bases, J lost 4 bases, and 11 bases lay in between. The CDR3: CAISEAGGGETQYF. The CDR3 DNA follows: TGTGCCATCAGTGAGGCCGGAGGCGGAGAGACCCAGTACTTC.

This clone occurred a few times. This chain's CDR3 is CASSLEGGRVPYEQYF. CDR3 coding DNA: TGTGCCAGCAGCTTAGAGGGCGGGAGAGTTCCCTACGAGCAGTACTTC. The gene calls are TRBV7-6 and TRBJ2-7; the match to TRBD2 covers 7 bases. From germline, CDR1 is SGHVS and CDR2 FNYEAQ. This CDR3 is built from 16 residues. Germline trimming cut 1 base from V and 2 bases from J; bases unmatched to any gene: 8.

This sequence joins TRBV11-1 and TRBJ2-7, with TRBD2 matching 8 bases. The CDR3 contains 14 residues. Germline CDR1 reads SGHAT; CDR2 reads FQDESV (reference sequence). V lost 0 bases, J lost 3 bases, and 1 base stayed unmatched. The DNA of the CDR3 is TGTGCCAGCAGCTTAGCTAGCGGGAACTACGAGCAGTACTTC. It encodes CASSLASGNYEQYF.

V usage is TRBV14 and J usage is TRBJ1-2; D call uncertain. Germline CDR1 SGHDN, CDR2 FVKESK. Trimming pared 1 base from V and 8 bases from J, leaving 11 bases between. CDR3 size: 13 residues. CDR3 DNA: TGTGCCAGCAGCCAAGCTGTTAGCAGAGGCTACACCTTC. Amino acid sequence: CASSQAVSRGYTF.

This clone has just one count. The CDR3 DNA reads as TGTGCCAGCAGCTTGGCCGCAGGGTCTGCAGATACGCAGTATTTT. Amino acids: CASSLAAGSADTQYF. The chain joins TRBV5-4 to TRBJ2-3; the D gene is possibly TRBD1 (5 bases). Trimming cost V 0 bases and J 4 bases, with 12 bases left between them. The CDR3 length is 15 residues. Germline V gene data show CDR1 as SGHNT and CDR2 as YYREEE (reference sequence).

The chain employs TRBV5-1 and TRBJ2-2; maybe TRBD1 (6 bases). The CDR3 runs to 15 residues. In germline, CDR1 is SGHRS, CDR2 YFSETQ. V was pared by 2 bases and J by 0 bases, with 8 bases between. CDR3 in DNA: TGCGCCAGCAGCTTTGGACAGACGAACACCGGGGAGCTGTTTTTT. It yields the protein CASSFGQTNTGELFF.

The chain couples TRBV6-4 to TRBJ2-1; 11 bases are shared with TRBD2. The germline CDR1 and CDR2 sequences are MRHNA and SNTAGT. Trimming took 3 bases from V and 8 from J; bases not matched to a gene: 9. CDR3 length: 16 amino acids. The CDR3, as DNA: TGTGCCAGCAGTGAAATAGCGGGAGGGCCATCCGATGAGCAGTTCTTC. It encodes CASSEIAGGPSDEQFF.

The count of this clone is one. The chain carries TRBV6-4 and TRBJ2-1; 9 bases fit TRBD2. Per the germline V gene, CDR1 is MRHNA and CDR2 is SNTAGT. V lost 2 bases and J lost 7; bases outside the gene matches: 6. CDR3 length: 15 amino acids. The CDR3 DNA reads TGTGCCAGCAGTGACACCGGGACTAGCCCAAATGAGCAGTTCTTC. This gives the protein CASSDTGTSPNEQFF.

The gene calls are TRBV19 and TRBJ2-3, with D hard to call. This CDR3 is built from 15 residues. The V and J ends lost 3 bases and 4 bases respectively, with 14 bases between them. CDR1 is LNHDA and CDR2 is SQIVND in the germline V gene (reference sequence). This CDR3 is CASSIGLVSADTQYF. The CDR3 region has the DNA TGTGCCAGTAGTATCGGGTTGGTGAGCGCAGATACGCAGTATTTT.

The rearrangement uses TRBV2 and TRBJ2-3; TRBD1 is a possible D gene (5 bases). CDR1 and CDR2 (germline): SNHLY, FYNNEI. CDR3 length: 15 residues. Trimming stripped 2 bases from V and 1 base from J, with 10 bases between. CDR3 DNA: TGTGCCAGCAGTGAATGGGGCTCCCGCACAGATACGCAGTATTTT. This sequence encodes CASSEWGSRTDTQYF.

The chain joins TRBV7-9 to TRBJ2-7; no reliable D call. Germline CDR1 and CDR2: SEHNR and FQNEAQ (reference sequence). The V end was cut by 1 base, the J end by 3 bases, with 7 bases between. The CDR3 runs 13 residues. CDR3 sequence: CASSLDSFYEQYF. CDR3 bases: TGTGCCAGCAGCTTAGACTCCTTCTACGAGCAGTACTTC.

CDR3 DNA: TGTGCCAGCAGTTTAAGACTTTATGGCTACACCTTC. It encodes CASSLRLYGYTF. The chain links TRBV28 to TRBJ1-2; D not resolved. The V end was cut by 2 bases, the J end by 5 bases, with 6 bases between. Germline loops: CDR1 MDHEN, CDR2 SYDVKM. This CDR3 contains 12 residues.

The CDR3 DNA reads as TGTGCCAGCAGTTTAATAACAGATACGCAGTATTTT. Translated: CASSLITDTQYF. This chain connects TRBV28 to TRBJ2-3; D remains unclear. The CDR3 is 12 amino acids. Trimming removed 2 bases at V and 3 bases at J, with 3 bases between. Germline lookup yields CDR1 MDHEN and CDR2 SYDVKM.

The CDR3 DNA is TGTGCCAGCTCACCTGACAGGGCTAACTATGGCTACACCTTC. It translates to CASSPDRANYGYTF. The chain combines TRBV18 with TRBJ1-2; 7 nucleotides align to TRBD1. Trimming took 3 bases from V and 0 from J; bases not matched to a gene: 1. This CDR3 spans 14 amino acids. From germline, CDR1 is KGHSH and CDR2 LQKENI.

The chain uses TRBV11-2 and TRBJ2-7, with 7 bases aligning to TRBD1. V was pared by 3 bases and J by 2 bases, with 7 bases of the junction left unmatched. Germline V lookup: CDR1 SGHAT, CDR2 FQNNGV. The CDR3 extends over 15 amino acids. CDR3 nucleotides: TGTGCCAGCAGCTTCATAACAGGGGCCGCCTACGAGCAGTACTTC. This encodes CASSFITGAAYEQYF.

The V and J genes are TRBV28 and TRBJ2-3, with D hard to call. V was clipped by 5 bases and J by 5 bases, with 8 bases between them. The CDR3 has 12 residues. The germline gives CDR1 MDHEN, CDR2 SYDVKM. Here the CDR3 reads CASSPGRDTQYF. The CDR3 coding sequence is TGTGCCAGCAGTCCTGGGCGAGATACGCAGTATTTT.